Presented here are 22 T cell receptor beta chains from one specimen sequenced in a study of CD8+CD57+ T cells in acquired aplastic anemia. Genomic DNA provided the template from which TCR beta VDJ and CDR3 profiles were obtained. A single record per CDR3 protein comes from TCRdb applying MiXCR to the reads. The repertoire holds about 62,000 distinct CDR3 sequences, with about 50% as singletons. The source material was sorted CD4+, CD8+, or CD8+CD57+ T cells (not recorded which) from PBMCs. The receptor source for this set is a human donor in good health, serving as a control.

This chain uses TRBV2 with TRBJ1-1; TRBD1 matches 8 bases. V was pared by 2 bases and J by 8 bases, with 4 bases of the junction left unmatched. Germline loops: CDR1 SNHLY, CDR2 FYNNEI. The CDR3 has 13 amino acids. CDR3 DNA sequence: TGTGCCAGCAGTGAACTGGACAGGGAGGAAGCTTTCTTT. Residues: CASSELDREEAFF.

This chain uses TRBV15 with TRBJ1-1; D is unclear. V lost 2 bases and J lost 1, with 8 bases in between. The CDR3 totals 14 residues. CDR1 and CDR2 from the germline V gene are LNHNV and YYDKDF (reference sequence). Here the CDR3 DNA reads TGTGCCACCAGCAGACGGGTCCAGAACACTGAAGCTTTCTTT. This sequence encodes CATSRRVQNTEAFF.

This clonotype was counted once. This chain connects TRBV10-3 to TRBJ2-7, with TRBD2 matching 10 bases. Trimming cost V 6 bases and J 4 bases; bases outside gene matches: 6. CDR3 length: 14 amino acids. Looked up from germline, CDR1 is ENHRY and CDR2 is SYGVKD. CDR3 amino acids: CAISASGGAYEQYF. The CDR3 DNA follows: TGTGCCATCAGCGCGAGCGGGGGGGCATACGAGCAGTACTTC.

This clonotype was detected once. V and J are TRBV15 and TRBJ2-7, with D perhaps TRBD2 (7 bases). CDR3 length equals 14 residues. Looked up from germline, CDR1 is LNHNV and CDR2 is YYDKDF (reference sequence). The V end lost 0 bases, the J end lost 5 bases, and 11 bases lay between the germline ends. The CDR3 nucleotides read TGTGCCACCAGCAGAGACCGGGGGGCTCACGAGCAGTACTTC. Residues: CATSRDRGAHEQYF. Full variable domain (rest looked up from reference TRBV15 and TRBJ2-7): DAMVIQNPRYQVTQFGKPVTLSCSQTLNHNVMYWYQQKSSQAPKLLFHYYDKDFNNEADTPDNFQSRRPNTSFCFLDIRSPGLGDTAMYLCATSRDRGAHEQYFGPGTRLTVT.

This clonotype has ten or more counts. CDR3 nucleotides: TGTGCCAGCAGCCAAGATCGAAGGTCCGGGGAGCTGTTTTTT. Its translation: CASSQDRRSGELFF. The V call is TRBV3-1, the J call TRBJ2-2, with D unresolved. This CDR3 has 14 amino acids. The V and J ends lost 0 bases and 6 bases respectively, with 8 bases between them. Germline CDR1 is LGHDT and CDR2 is YNNKEL (reference sequence).

The V call is TRBV24-1, the J call TRBJ2-1; D is uncertain. From germline, CDR1 is KGHDR and CDR2 SFDVKD. V lost 1 base and J lost 8, with 8 bases in between. The CDR3 consists of 13 residues. The CDR3 is CATSDFLSDEQFF. DNA of the CDR3: TGTGCCACCAGTGATTTCTTGTCCGATGAGCAGTTCTTC.

This clonotype was observed many times. CDR3 protein: CASSSLAVSYNEQFF. The CDR3 DNA sequence: TGTGCCAGCAGCTCACTAGCGGTTTCCTACAATGAGCAGTTCTTC. This chain connects TRBV5-4 to TRBJ2-1; 8 bases map to TRBD2. The CDR3 spans 15 residues. The germline CDR1 and CDR2 sequences are SGHNT and YYREEE (reference sequence). V lost 3 bases, J lost 1 base, and 3 bases stayed unmatched. Supplemented by reference TRBV5-4 and TRBJ2-1, the full variable domain reads ETGVTQSPTHLIKTRGQQVTLRCSSQSGHNTVSWYQQALGQGPQFIFQYYREEENGRGNFPPRFSGLQFPNYSSELNVNALELDDSALYLCASSSLAVSYNEQFFGPGTRLTVL.

A remark on this clonotype: The CDR3 does not close with the conserved phenylalanine or tryptophan, likely indicating a read error. This chain links TRBV7-8 with TRBJ2-6; TRBD1 might be the D (5 bases). Looked up from germline, CDR1 is SGHVS and CDR2 is FQNEAQ. This CDR3 spans 15 amino acids. For the CDR3, the DNA is TGTGCCAGCAGCTCGCTGACCTCTGGGGCCAACGCCCTGACTTCC. Translated: CASSSLTSGANALTS.

The chain links TRBV24-1 to TRBJ1-6, with D possibly matching TRBD1 (6 bases). In germline, CDR1 is KGHDR, CDR2 SFDVKD. The germline V and J ends were trimmed by 9 bases and 9 bases, with 17 bases remaining between them. CDR3 length equals 14 residues. The CDR3: CATGGQGGISPLHF. CDR3 in DNA: TGTGCCACCGGGGGCCAGGGAGGCATTTCACCCCTCCACTTT.

The chain uses TRBV29-1 and TRBJ2-1; 9 bases map to TRBD1. The CDR3 is 12 residues long. Germline assignment: CDR1 SQVTM and CDR2 ANQGSEA. The CDR3, as DNA: TGCAGTGGACAGGGGACCTTCAATGAGCAGTTCTTC. This codes for CSGQGTFNEQFF.

V gene TRBV19 combines with J gene TRBJ2-5, with 9 bases aligning to TRBD2. The CDR3 has 16 amino acids. The V and J ends lost 3 bases and 5 bases, in that order; junction bases with no gene match: 10. The germline CDR1 and CDR2 sequences are LNHDA and SQIVND (reference sequence). CDR3 sequence (DNA): TGTGCCAGTAGTATCGCGGGGCTAGCGGGACGGGAGACCCAGTACTTC. As protein: CASSIAGLAGRETQYF.

This clonotype was detected many times. This sequence joins TRBV24-1 and TRBJ2-3; 7 bases agree with TRBD2. The CDR3 sequence is 15 residues long. Germline V lookup: CDR1 KGHDR, CDR2 SFDVKD. After removal of 4 bases from V and 0 bases from J, the junction contained 3 bases not matched to a gene. The CDR3 spells CATSEGGGSTDTQYF. The CDR3 DNA reads TGTGCCACCAGTGAGGGGGGGGGTAGCACAGATACGCAGTATTTT.

This clonotype showed up many times. This sequence joins TRBV5-4 and TRBJ2-7; either TRBD1 or TRBD2 may supply D (5 bases each). Germline V gives CDR1 SGHNT, CDR2 YYREEE (reference sequence). The V end lost 3 bases, the J end lost 1 base, and 14 bases lay between the germline ends. The CDR3 length is 15 residues. CDR3 sequence reads: CASSSSGTASYEQYF. The CDR3 DNA reads as TGTGCCAGCAGCTCATCCGGGACGGCTTCCTACGAGCAGTACTTC.

J is TRBJ2-1 and V is TRBV5-1; no reliable D call. CDR3 length: 15 amino acids. Deletions cut 0 bases from V and 2 bases from J, with 9 bases between. Looked up from germline, CDR1 is SGHRS and CDR2 is YFSETQ. This chain's CDR3 is CASSLVGLAYNEQFF. CDR3 DNA sequence: TGCGCCAGCAGCTTGGTTGGCCTGGCCTACAATGAGCAGTTCTTC. The entire variable domain, with the rest obtained from reference TRBV5-1 and TRBJ2-1, is as follows: KAGVTQTPRYLIKTRGQQVTLSCSPISGHRSVSWYQQTPGQGLQFLFEYFSETQRNKGNFPGRFSGRQFSNSRSEMNVSTLELGDSALYLCASSLVGLAYNEQFFGPGTRLTVL.

The J gene is TRBJ1-2, the V gene TRBV20-1, with a tentative D call TRBD1 (6 bases). This CDR3 region has 15 residues. The germline V and J ends were trimmed by 4 bases and 5 bases, with 20 bases remaining between them. CDR1 and CDR2 (germline): DFQATT, SNEGSKA (reference sequence). Here the CDR3 DNA reads TGCAGTGCTAAGATCGGCAATACAGGGACATATGGCTACACCTTC. Its protein product is CSAKIGNTGTYGYTF.

At least ten counts were recorded for this clonotype. One end of the junction does not line up with germline, which may come from a read error. The chain recombines TRBV5-1 with TRBJ2-7; D not certain. This CDR3 spans 14 amino acids. Germline lookup yields CDR1 SGHRS and CDR2 YFSETQ. CDR3 protein: CASRRITSSYEQHF. The CDR3 DNA follows: TGCGCCAGCAGGCGGATTACGAGCTCCTACGAGCAGCACTTC.

This clonotype was recorded many times. This chain joins TRBV30 and TRBJ1-5; 10 bases agree with TRBD1. With V trimmed by 3 bases and J by 5 bases, 10 bases remained unmatched. Germline CDR1 and CDR2: GTSNPN and SVGIG (reference sequence). The CDR3 runs 16 residues. CDR3 nucleotide sequence: TGTGCCTGGAGGAATCCCAGGGACAGGGGCGATCAGCCCCAGCATTTT. Translation gives CAWRNPRDRGDQPQHF.

The genes are TRBV29-1 and TRBJ2-7, with 7 bases matching TRBD2. V shed 8 bases and J 0 bases; nucleotides not matched to a gene: 10. This CDR3 region has 14 residues. From germline, CDR1 is SQVTM and CDR2 ANQGSEA. In DNA, the CDR3 is TGCAGCCTAAGGGGAGGGGTTCACTCCTACGAGCAGTACTTC. Its protein product is CSLRGGVHSYEQYF.

The rearrangement links TRBV14 to TRBJ2-1; 14 bases map to TRBD2. Germline V gene data show CDR1 as SGHDN and CDR2 as FVKESK. V gave up 2 bases and J gave up 5 bases; unmatched junction bases: 11. This CDR3 contains 19 residues. The CDR3 DNA follows: TGTGCCAGCAGCCAACTAATAGGACTAGCGGGAGGTATCCACAATGAGCAGTTCTTC. It yields the protein CASSQLIGLAGGIHNEQFF.

Many counts were recorded for this clonotype. The chain is built from TRBV19 and TRBJ2-2; 7 bases are a match to TRBD1. This CDR3 comprises 15 residues. Germline values: CDR1 LNHDA, CDR2 SQIVND (reference sequence). The V segment lost 3 bases and the J segment 5 bases; nucleotides outside the gene matches: 6. CDR3 residues: CASSIDRVRTGELFF. The CDR3 DNA reads TGTGCCAGTAGTATCGACAGGGTGAGGACCGGGGAGCTGTTTTTT. The full variable domain, with the rest looked up from reference TRBV19 and TRBJ2-2, is DGGITQSPKYLFRKEGQNVTLSCEQNLNHDAMYWYRQDPGQGLRLIYYSQIVNDFQKGDIAEGYSVSREKKESFPLTVTSAQKNPTAFYLCASSIDRVRTGELFFGEGSRLTVL.

The rearrangement uses TRBV7-8 and TRBJ1-4; no clear D gene. This CDR3 contains 15 residues. In germline, CDR1 is SGHVS, CDR2 FQNEAQ. Between the trimmed V and J ends, which lost 6 bases and 4 bases, there was a span of 15 bases. The CDR3 region is CASRDARAHNEKLFF. The CDR3 DNA reads TGTGCCAGCAGGGACGCGAGAGCTCATAATGAAAAACTGTTTTTT. Looking up the rest from reference TRBV7-8 and TRBJ1-4 gives the full variable domain: GAGVSQSPRYKVAKRGQDVALRCDPISGHVSLFWYQQALGQGPEFLTYFQNEAQLDKSGLPSDRFFAERPEGSVSTLKIQRTQQEDSAVYLCASRDARAHNEKLFFGSGTQLSVL.

The V and J genes are TRBV7-9 and TRBJ1-1; D is perhaps TRBD1 (5 bases). CDR3 length: 14 residues. Trimming cost V 6 bases and J 0 bases, with 11 bases left between them. Per the germline V gene, CDR1 is SEHNR and CDR2 is FQNEAQ (reference sequence). The CDR3 protein is CASRAEGLNTEAFF. The CDR3 nucleotides read TGTGCCAGCAGAGCCGAGGGGTTGAACACTGAAGCTTTCTTT.